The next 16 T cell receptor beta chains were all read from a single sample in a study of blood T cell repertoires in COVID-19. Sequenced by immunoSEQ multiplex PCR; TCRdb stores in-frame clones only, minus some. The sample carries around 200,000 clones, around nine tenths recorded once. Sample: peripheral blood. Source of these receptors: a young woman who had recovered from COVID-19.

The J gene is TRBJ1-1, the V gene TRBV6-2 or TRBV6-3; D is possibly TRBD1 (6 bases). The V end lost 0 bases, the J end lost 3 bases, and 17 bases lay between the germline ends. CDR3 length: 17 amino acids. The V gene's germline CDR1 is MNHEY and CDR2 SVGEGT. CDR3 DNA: TGTGCCAGCAGTTACTCTCAGGGGAATGTGCATCACACTGAAGCTTTCTTT. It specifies CASSYSQGNVHHTEAFF.

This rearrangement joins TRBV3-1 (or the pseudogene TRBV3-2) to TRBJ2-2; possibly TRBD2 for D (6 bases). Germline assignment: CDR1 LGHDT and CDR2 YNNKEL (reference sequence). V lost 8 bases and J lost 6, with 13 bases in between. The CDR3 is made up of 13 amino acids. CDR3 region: CASRSGGPGELFF. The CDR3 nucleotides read TGTGCCAGCCGTAGCGGAGGCCCCGGGGAGCTGTTTTTT.

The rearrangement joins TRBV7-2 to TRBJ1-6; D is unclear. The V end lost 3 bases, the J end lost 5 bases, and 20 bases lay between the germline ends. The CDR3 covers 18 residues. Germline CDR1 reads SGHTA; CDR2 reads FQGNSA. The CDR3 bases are TGTGCCAGCAGCTTTGCCCCTTGGCCCCTTTTACATAATTCACCCCTCCACTTT. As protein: CASSFAPWPLLHNSPLHF.

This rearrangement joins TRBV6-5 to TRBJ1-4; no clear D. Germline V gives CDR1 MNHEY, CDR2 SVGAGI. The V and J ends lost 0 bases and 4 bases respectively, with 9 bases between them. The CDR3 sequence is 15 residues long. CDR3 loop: CASSYSSGVNEKLFF. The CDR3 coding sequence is TGTGCCAGCAGTTACTCGTCCGGGGTTAATGAAAAACTGTTTTTT.

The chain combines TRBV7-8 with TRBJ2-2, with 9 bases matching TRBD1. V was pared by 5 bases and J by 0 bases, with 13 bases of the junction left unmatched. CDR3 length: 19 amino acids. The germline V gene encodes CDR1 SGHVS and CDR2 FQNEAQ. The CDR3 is CASSGRDRVASANTGELFF. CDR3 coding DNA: TGTGCCAGCAGCGGCCGGGACAGGGTAGCCTCCGCGAACACCGGGGAGCTGTTTTTT.

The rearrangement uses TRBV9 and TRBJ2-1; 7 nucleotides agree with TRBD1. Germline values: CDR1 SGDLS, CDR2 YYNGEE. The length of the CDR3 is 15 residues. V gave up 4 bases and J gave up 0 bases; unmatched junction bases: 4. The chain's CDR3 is CASSTDRSSYNEQFF. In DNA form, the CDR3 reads TGTGCCAGCAGCACGGACAGGAGCTCCTACAATGAGCAGTTCTTC.

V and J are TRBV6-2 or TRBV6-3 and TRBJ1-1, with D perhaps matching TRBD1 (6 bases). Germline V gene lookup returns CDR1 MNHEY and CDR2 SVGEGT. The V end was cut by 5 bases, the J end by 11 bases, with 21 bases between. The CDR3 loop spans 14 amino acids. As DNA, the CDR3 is TGTGCCAGCAGTCCGAACAGGGCGGGAGGGTCGGCTTTCTTT. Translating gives CASSPNRAGGSAFF.

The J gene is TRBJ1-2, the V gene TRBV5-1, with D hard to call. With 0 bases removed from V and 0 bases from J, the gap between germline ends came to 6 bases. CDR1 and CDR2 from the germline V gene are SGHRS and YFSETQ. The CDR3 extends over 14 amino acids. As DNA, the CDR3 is TGCGCCAGCAGCTTGGCGCCTACTAACTATGGCTACACCTTC. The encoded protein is CASSLAPTNYGYTF.

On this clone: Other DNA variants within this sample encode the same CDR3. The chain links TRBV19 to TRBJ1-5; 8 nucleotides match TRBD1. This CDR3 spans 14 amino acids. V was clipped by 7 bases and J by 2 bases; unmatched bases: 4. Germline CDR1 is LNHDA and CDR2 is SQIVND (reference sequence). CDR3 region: CASIPGQGNQPQHF. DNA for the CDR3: TGTGCCAGTATCCCGGGACAGGGCAATCAGCCCCAGCATTTT.

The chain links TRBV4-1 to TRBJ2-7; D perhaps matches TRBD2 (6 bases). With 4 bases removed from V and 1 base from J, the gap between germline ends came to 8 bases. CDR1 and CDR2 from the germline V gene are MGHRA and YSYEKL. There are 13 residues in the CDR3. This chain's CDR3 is CASSPGVSYEQYV. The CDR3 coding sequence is TGCGCCAGCAGCCCGGGAGTTTCCTACGAGCAGTACGTC.

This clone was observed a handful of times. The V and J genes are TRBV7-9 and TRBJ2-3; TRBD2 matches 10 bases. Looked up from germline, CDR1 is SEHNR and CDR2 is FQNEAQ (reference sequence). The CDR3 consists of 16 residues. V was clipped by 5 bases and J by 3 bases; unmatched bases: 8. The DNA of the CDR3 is TGTGCCAGCAGCGGTATTAGCGGGGGGCTGACAGATACGCAGTATTTT. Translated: CASSGISGGLTDTQYF. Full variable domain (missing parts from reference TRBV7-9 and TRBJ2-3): DTGVSQNPRHKITKRGQNVTFRCDPISEHNRLYWYRQTLGQGPEFLTYFQNEAQLEKSRLLSDRFSAERPKGSFSTLEIQRTEQGDSAMYLCASSGISGGLTDTQYFGPGTRLTVL.

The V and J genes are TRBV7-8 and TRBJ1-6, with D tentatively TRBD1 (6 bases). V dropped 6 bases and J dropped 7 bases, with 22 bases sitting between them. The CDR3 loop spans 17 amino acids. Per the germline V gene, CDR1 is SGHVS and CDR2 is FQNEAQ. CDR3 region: CASSGEYAGAVNSPLHF. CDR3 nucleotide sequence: TGTGCCAGCAGTGGGGAATACGCGGGGGCGGTGAATTCACCCCTCCACTTT.

The CDR3 bases are TGTGCCACCAGTGACCACGGACGCAGGGTGGGAAATGAGCAGTTCTTC. Translation gives CATSDHGRRVGNEQFF. The rearrangement joins TRBV24-1 to TRBJ2-1; tentatively, D is TRBD1 (5 bases). The CDR3 contains 16 residues. With 4 bases removed from V and 7 bases from J, the gap between germline ends came to 19 bases. Germline CDR1 is KGHDR and CDR2 is SFDVKD.

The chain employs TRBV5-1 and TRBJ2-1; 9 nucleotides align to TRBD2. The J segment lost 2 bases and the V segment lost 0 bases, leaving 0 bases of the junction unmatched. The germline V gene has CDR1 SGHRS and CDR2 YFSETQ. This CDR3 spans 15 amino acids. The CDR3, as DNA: TGCGCCAGCAGCTTGGCTAGCGGGACCTACAATGAGCAGTTCTTC. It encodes CASSLASGTYNEQFF.

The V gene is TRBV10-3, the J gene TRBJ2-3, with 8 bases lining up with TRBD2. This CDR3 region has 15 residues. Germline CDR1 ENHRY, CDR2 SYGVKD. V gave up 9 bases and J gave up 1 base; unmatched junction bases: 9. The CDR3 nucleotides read TGTGCCATTTCCCAGAGCGGGGGTCGCACAGATACGCAGTATTTT. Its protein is CAISQSGGRTDTQYF.

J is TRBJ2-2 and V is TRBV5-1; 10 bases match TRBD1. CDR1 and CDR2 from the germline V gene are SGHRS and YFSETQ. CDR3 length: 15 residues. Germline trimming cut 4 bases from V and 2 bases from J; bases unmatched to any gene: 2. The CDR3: CASSRTGGNTGELFF. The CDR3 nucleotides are TGCGCCAGCAGCCGGACAGGGGGTAACACCGGGGAGCTGTTTTTT.